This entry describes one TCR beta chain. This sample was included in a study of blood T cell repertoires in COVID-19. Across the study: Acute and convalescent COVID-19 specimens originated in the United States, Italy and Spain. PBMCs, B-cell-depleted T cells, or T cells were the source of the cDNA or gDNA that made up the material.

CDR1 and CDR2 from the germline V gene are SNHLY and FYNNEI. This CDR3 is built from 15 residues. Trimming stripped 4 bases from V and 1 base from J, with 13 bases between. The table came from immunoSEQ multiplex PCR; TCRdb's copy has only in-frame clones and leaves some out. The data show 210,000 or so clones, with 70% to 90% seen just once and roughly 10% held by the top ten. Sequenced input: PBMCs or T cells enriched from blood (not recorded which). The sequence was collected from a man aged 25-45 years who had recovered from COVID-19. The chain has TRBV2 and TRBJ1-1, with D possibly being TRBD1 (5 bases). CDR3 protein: CASSAQGLGNTEAFF. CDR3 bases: TGTGCCAGCAGTGCCCAGGGTCTCGGGAACACTGAAGCTTTCTTT. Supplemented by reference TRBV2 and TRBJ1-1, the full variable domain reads EPEVTQTPSHQVTQMGQEVILRCVPISNHLYFYWYRQILGQKVEFLVSFYNNEISEKSEIFDDQFSVERPDGSNFTLKIRSTKLEDSAMYFCASSAQGLGNTEAFFGQGTRLTVV.